This TCR beta chain was identified during a study of cytomegalovirus exposure and HLA in healthy donors. Study summary: Early released data had around 79 million unique TCRs, all coming from HLA-typed donors. Broader study findings: TCR beta V segments were, for the most part, productive about 87% or about 30% of the time in an earlier analysis.

The PCR made use of 60 Vbeta and 13 Jbeta primers. In the original workflow: It was a later analysis that counted tens of millions of unique TCR beta chains, of which around 11 million were shared. Using immunoSEQ multiplex PCR, the repertoire was profiled, and TCRdb retains in-frame clones only, with some absent. V and J calls plus clone size are reproduced from that table; the DNA served to infer D and trimming. The sample includes fewer than 90,000 clones, approximately 79% of them seen just once. Donors showed nominal health when sampled, although they likely had unrecorded immune exposures. The CDR3 spans 18 residues. Deletions cut 6 bases from V and 0 bases from J, with 24 bases between. In germline, CDR1 is SGHNT, CDR2 YYREEE (reference sequence). Turning to this clone: Its antigen is as yet unknown.

This chain uses TRBV5-4 with TRBJ1-2; TRBD1 might be the D (5 bases). The sequenced sample consisted of PBMCs. The sequence was obtained from a female donor in good health and CMV-seronegative. The CDR3: CASITDKRGVPSNYGYTF. As DNA, the CDR3 is TGTGCCAGCATCACGGACAAAAGGGGTGTCCCCTCTAACTATGGCTACACCTTC.